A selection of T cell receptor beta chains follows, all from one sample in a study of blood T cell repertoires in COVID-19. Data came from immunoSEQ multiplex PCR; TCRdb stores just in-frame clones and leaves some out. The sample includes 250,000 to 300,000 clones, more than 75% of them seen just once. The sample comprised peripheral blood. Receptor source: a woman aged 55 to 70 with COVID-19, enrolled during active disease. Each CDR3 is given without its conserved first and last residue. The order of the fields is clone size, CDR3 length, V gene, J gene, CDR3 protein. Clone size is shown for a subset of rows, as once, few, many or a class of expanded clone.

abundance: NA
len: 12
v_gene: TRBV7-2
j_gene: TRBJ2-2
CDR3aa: ASSAVRGTGELF

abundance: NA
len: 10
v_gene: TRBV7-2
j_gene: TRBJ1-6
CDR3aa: ASSLAFPPLH

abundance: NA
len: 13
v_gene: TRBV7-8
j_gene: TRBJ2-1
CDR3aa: ASSLEGGRRGEQF

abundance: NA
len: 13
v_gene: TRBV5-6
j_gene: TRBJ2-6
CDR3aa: ASLVLAHGANVLT

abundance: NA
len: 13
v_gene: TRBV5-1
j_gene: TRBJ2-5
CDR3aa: ASSAMTLAGETQY

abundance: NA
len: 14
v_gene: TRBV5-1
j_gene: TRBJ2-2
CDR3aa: ASRTGTGMSSGELF

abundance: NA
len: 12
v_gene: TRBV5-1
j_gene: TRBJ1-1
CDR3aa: ASSVRTGNTEAF

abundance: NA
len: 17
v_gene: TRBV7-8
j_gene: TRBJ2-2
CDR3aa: ANAASGTLPPTNTGELF

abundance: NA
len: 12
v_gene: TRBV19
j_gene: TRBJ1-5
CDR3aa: ASSGDSSNQPQH

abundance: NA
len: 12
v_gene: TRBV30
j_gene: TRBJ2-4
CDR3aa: AWSSDRGGPIQY

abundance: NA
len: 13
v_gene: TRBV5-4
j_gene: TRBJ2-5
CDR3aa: ASSLEAGLVETQY

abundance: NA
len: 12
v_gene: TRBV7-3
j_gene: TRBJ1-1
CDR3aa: ASSLQGRDTEAF

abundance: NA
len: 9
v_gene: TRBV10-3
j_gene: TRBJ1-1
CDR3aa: AISETAEAF

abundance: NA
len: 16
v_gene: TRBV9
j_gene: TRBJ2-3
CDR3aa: ASSVAQRALTSTDTQY

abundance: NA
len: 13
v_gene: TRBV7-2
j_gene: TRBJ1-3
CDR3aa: ASSLQGLTGNTIY

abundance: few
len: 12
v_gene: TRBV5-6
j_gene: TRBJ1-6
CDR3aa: ASGPGDLNSPLH

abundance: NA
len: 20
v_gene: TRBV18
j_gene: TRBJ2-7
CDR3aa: ASSLGYINSGTSGERVYEQY

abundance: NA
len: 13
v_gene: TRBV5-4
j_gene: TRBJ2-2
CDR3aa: ASSLGGGGTGELF

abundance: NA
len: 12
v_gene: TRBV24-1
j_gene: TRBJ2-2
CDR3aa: ATTAGGNTGELF

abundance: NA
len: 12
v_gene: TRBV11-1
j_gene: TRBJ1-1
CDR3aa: ASSRGLMNTEAF

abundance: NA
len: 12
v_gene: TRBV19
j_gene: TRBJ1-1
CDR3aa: ASSIERVGSQTF

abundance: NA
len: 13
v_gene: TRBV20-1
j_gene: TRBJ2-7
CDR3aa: SASPSGRGYYEQY

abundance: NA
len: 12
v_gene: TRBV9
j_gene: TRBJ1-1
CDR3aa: ASSVDNRGTEAF

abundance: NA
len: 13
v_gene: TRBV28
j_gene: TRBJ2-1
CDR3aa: ASSLLWRDDNEQF